The present entry profiles one T cell receptor (beta chain) with its context. Its antigen target is currently unknown. Base-call qualities are not available, and no considerably larger clone is one nucleotide away. The data were taken from a study of control samples from healthy donors and cancer patients (dated by TCRdb to the early 2020s). V has 4 bases trimmed and J has 9 bases trimmed; junction bases matching no gene number 10. The CDR3 numbers 16 residues from cysteine through phenylalanine. The only DNA kept is the CDR3, 48 bases in frame from the first base. CDR1 and CDR2 were assigned from the germline V gene as SGHTA and FQGNSA. Libraries came from the immunoSEQ multiplex PCR assay. Drawn from immuneACCESS, this table holds only the in-frame rearrangements with V and J called that TCRdb kept. Clones are partly lost; checked studies trace under half to an unresolved V gene and leave the rest unexplained. Present in this sample are 60,000 to 70,000 clones, around 84% of which were seen just once. The ten biggest clones cover approximately 2.9% of the sample.

This chain joins TRBV7-2 to TRBJ2-1; TRBD2 agrees with 12 junctional bases. This sequence originates from a woman aged 50 to 60 with lung cancer. Sequenced sample: PBMCs. The CDR3 sequence is CASSYLLSSGGAEQFF. The DNA is TGTGCCAGCAGCTATTTATTGTCTAGCGGGGGGGCTGAGCAGTTCTTC.